This TCR beta chain stems from a study of CD8+ T cells in alopecia areata. Study details: Skin was taken from approximately 6-13-month-old C3H/HeJ graft donors that had spontaneous alopecia and grafted onto 7-10-week-old female C3H/HeJ mice. The study, taken as a whole, reports: Against the mouse data, patients shared TCRs less clearly, possibly for HLA reasons. Clonality in lesional scalp, especially alopecia totalis/universalis, exceeded that of normal scalp. Normal skin's resident alphabeta T cells are also sequenced in scalp samples.

The length of the CDR3 is 14 residues. In germline, CDR1 is NNHDY, CDR2 SYVADS. The J segment lost 6 bases and the V segment lost 0 bases, leaving 1 base of the junction unmatched. cDNA prepared by RNA extraction and subsequent reverse transcription served as the template for sequencing. The protocol was immunoSEQ multiplex PCR, while the TCRdb copy is restricted to in-frame clones and leaves out a portion. The sample has about 110,000 clones, none seen only once. On this clone: What it binds is not known. Gene labels here are mouse ones. The read is 4 residues too short to cover the CDR3 end, so that end is filled in from the germline J gene.

Material: lesional skin. The chain is built from TRBV13-3 and TRBJ2-2; TRBD2 aligns across 8 bases. The sequence came from a C3H/HeJ mouse with alopecia areata. The MHC haplotype of this mouse line is H2-k. Partial CDR3 DNA: TGTGCCAGCAGTGATGCTGGGGGGCCCGGG. Translating gives CASSDAGGPG. The CDR3 in full is CASSDAGGPGQLYF.